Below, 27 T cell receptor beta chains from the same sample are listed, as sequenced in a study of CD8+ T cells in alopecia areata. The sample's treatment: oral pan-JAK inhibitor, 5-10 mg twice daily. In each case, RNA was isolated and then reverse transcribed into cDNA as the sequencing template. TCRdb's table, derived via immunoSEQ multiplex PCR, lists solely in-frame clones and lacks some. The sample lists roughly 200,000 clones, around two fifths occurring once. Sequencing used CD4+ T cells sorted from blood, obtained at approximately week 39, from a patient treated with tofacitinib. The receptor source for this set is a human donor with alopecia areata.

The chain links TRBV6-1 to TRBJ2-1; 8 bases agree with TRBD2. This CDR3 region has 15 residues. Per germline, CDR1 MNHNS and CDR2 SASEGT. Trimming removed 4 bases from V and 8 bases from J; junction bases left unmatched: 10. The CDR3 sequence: CASSALQREIDEQFF. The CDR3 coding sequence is TGTGCCAGCAGTGCATTACAGCGGGAGATCGATGAGCAGTTCTTC.

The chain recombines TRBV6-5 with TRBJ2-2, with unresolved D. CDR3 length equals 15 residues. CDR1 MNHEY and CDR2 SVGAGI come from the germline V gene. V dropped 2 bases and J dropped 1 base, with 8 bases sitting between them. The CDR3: CASSYEIGNTGELFF. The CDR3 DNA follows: TGTGCCAGCAGTTACGAGATAGGGAACACCGGGGAGCTGTTTTTT.

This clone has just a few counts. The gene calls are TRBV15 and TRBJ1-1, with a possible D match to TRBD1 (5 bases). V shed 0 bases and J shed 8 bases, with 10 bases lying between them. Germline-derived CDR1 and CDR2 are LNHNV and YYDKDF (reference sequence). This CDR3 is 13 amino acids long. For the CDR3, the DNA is TGTGCCACCAGCAGAGATCAGGGAACCGAAGCTTTCTTT. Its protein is CATSRDQGTEAFF.

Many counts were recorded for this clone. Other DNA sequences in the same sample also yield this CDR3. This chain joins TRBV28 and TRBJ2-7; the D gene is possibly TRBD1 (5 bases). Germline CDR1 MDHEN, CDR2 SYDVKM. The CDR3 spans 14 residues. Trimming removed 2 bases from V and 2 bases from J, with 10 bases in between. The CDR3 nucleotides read TGTGCCAGCAGTTTAGGGCAGGGTGCCTACGAGCAGTACTTC. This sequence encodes CASSLGQGAYEQYF.

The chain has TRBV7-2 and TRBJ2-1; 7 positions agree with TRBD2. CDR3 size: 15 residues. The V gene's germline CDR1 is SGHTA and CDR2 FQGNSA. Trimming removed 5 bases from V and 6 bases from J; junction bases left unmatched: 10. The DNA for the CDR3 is TGTGCCAGCAGCCCCACCGCGGGAGCCCCCAATGAGCAGTTCTTC. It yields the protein CASSPTAGAPNEQFF.

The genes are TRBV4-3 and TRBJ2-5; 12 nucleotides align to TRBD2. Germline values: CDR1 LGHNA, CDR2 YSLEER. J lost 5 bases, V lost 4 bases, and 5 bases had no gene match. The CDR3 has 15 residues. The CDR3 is CASSPSGRAPETQYF. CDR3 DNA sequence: TGCGCCAGCAGCCCTAGCGGGAGGGCCCCGGAGACCCAGTACTTC.

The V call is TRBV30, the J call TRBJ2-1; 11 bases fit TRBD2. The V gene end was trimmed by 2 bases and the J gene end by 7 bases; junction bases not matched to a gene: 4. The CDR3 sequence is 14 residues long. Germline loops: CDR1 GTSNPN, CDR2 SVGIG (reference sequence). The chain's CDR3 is CAWSLWTSGNEQFF. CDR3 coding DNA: TGTGCCTGGAGTCTCTGGACTAGCGGGAATGAGCAGTTCTTC.

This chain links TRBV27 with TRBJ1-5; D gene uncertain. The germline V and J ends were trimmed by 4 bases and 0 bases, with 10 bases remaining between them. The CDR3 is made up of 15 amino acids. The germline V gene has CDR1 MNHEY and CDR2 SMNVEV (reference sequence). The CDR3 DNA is TGTGCCAGCAGTTCGGAGGGTTATAGCAATCAGCCCCAGCATTTT. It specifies CASSSEGYSNQPQHF.

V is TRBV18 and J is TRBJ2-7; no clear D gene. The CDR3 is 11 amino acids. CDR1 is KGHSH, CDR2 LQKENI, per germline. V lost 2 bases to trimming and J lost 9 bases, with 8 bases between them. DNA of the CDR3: TGTGCCAGCTCACCAGGGTTGTCGCAGTACTTC. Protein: CASSPGLSQYF. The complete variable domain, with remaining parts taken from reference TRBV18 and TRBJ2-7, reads NAGVMQNPRHLVRRRGQEARLRCSPMKGHSHVYWYRQLPEEGLKFMVYLQKENIIDESGMPKERFSAEFPKEGPSILRIQQVVRGDSAAYFCASSPGLSQYFGPGTRLTVT.

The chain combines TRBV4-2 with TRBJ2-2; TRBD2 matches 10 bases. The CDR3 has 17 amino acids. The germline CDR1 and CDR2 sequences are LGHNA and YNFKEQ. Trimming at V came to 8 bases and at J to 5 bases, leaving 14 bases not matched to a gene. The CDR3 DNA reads TGTGCCAGCGAAGCGGCGGGGCTAGCGGGAGTTACCGGGGAGCTGTTTTTT. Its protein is CASEAAGLAGVTGELFF.

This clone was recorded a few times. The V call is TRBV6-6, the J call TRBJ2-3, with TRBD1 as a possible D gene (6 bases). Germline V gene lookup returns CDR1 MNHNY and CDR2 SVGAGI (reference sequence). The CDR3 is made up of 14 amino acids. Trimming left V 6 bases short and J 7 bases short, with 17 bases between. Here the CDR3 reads CASSAYRDTNTQYF. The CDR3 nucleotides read TGTGCCAGCAGCGCCTACCGGGACACGAATACGCAGTATTTT.

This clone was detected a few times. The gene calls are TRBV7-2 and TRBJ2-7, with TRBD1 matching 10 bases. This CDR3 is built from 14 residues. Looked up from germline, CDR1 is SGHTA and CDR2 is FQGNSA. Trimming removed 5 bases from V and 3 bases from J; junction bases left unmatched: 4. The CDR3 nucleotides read TGTGCCAGCAGCCCCGGACAGGGGGGCTACGAGCAGTACTTC. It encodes CASSPGQGGYEQYF.

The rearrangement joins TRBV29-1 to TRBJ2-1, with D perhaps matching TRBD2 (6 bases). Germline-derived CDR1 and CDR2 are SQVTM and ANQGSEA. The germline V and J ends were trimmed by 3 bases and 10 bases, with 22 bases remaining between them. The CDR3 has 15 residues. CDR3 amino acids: CSVDSGRGEKGEQFF. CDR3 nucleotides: TGCAGCGTTGATAGTGGGCGGGGAGAAAAGGGAGAGCAGTTCTTC.

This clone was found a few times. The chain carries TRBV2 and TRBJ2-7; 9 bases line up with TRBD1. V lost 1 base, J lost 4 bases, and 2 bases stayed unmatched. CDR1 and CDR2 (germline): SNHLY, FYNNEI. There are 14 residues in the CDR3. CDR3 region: CASSEGDRVYEQYF. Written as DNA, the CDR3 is TGTGCCAGCAGTGAAGGGGACAGGGTGTACGAGCAGTACTTC.

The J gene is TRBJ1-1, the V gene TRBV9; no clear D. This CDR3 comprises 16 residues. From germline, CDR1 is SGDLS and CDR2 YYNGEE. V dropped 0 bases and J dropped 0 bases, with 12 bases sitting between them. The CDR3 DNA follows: TGTGCCAGCAGCGTAGGCTACGGCCGCGTGAACACTGAAGCTTTCTTT. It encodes CASSVGYGRVNTEAFF.

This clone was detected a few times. The chain's CDR3 is CSVAKMRRVGTSNEQFF. The CDR3, as DNA: TGCAGCGTTGCGAAGATGCGGAGAGTCGGGACTAGCAATGAGCAGTTCTTC. The rearrangement links TRBV29-1 to TRBJ2-1, with 8 bases that match TRBD2. J gave up 6 bases and V 4 bases, and 17 bases lay outside the gene matches. The CDR3 has 17 residues. The germline CDR1 and CDR2 sequences are SQVTM and ANQGSEA.

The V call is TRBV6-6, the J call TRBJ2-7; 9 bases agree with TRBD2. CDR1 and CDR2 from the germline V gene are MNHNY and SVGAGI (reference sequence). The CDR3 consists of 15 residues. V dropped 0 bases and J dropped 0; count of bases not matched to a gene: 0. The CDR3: CASSYSSGSSYEQYF. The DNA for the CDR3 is TGTGCCAGCAGTTACTCTAGCGGGAGCTCCTACGAGCAGTACTTC.

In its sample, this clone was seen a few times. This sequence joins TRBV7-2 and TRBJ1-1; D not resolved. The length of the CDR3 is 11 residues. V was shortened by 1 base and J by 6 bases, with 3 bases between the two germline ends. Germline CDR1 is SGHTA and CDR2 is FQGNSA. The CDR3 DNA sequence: TGTGCCAGCAGCTTAGTATCTGAAGCTTTCTTT. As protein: CASSLVSEAFF.

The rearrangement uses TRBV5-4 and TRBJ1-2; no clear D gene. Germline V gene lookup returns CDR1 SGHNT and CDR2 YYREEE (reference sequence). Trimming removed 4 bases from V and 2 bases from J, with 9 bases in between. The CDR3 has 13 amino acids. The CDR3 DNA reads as TGTGCCAGCAGCCCCGACGGGAACTATGGCTACACCTTC. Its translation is CASSPDGNYGYTF. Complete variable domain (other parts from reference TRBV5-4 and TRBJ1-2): ETGVTQSPTHLIKTRGQQVTLRCSSQSGHNTVSWYQQALGQGPQFIFQYYREEENGRGNFPPRFSGLQFPNYSSELNVNALELDDSALYLCASSPDGNYGYTFGSGTRLTVV.

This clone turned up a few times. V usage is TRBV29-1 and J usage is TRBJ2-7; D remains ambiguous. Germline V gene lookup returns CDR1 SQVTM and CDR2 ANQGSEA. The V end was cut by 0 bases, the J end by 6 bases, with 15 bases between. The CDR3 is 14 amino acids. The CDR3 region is CSVEDRGSSGEQYF. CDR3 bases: TGCAGCGTTGAAGATCGTGGTAGCTCGGGCGAGCAGTACTTC.

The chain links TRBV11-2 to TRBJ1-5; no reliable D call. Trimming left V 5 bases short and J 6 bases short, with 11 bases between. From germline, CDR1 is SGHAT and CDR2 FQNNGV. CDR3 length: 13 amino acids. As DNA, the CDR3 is TGTGCCAGCAGCCCGCTACGTGGTCAGCCCCAGCATTTT. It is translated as CASSPLRGQPQHF. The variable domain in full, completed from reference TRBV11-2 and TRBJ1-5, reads EAGVAQSPRYKIIEKRQSVAFWCNPISGHATLYWYQQILGQGPKLLIQFQNNGVVDDSQLPKDRFSAERLKGVDSTLKIQPAKLEDSAVYLCASSPLRGQPQHFGDGTRLSIL.

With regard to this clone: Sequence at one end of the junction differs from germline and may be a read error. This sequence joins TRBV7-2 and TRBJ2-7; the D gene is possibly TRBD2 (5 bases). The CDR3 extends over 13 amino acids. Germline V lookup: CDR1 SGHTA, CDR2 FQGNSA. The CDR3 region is CASSLGPERPLIF. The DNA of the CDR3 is TGTGCCAGCAGCTTGGGCCCGGAGCGGCCTCTTATCTTC.

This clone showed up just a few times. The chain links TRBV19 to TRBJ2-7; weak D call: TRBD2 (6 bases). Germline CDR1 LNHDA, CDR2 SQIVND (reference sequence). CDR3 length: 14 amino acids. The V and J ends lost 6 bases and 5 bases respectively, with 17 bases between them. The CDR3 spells CASRTGTWADEQYF. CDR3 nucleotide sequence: TGTGCCAGTAGAACCGGGACTTGGGCAGACGAGCAGTACTTC.

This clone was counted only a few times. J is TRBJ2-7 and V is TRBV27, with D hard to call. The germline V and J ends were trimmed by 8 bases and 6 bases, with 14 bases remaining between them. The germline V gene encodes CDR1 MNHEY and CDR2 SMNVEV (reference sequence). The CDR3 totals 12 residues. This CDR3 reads CASRHRVREQYF. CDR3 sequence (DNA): TGTGCCAGCCGACATAGGGTACGCGAGCAGTACTTC.

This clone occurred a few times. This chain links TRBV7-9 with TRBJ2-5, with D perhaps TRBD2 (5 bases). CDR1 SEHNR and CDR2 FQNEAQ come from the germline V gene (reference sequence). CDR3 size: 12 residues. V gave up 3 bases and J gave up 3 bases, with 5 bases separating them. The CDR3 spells CASSLREETQYF. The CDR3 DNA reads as TGTGCCAGCAGCTTGCGGGAAGAGACCCAGTACTTC.

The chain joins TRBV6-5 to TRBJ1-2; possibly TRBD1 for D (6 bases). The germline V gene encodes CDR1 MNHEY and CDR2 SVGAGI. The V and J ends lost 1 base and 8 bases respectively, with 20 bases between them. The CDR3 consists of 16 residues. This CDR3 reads CASSYFSRGLLTGYTF. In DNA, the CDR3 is TGTGCCAGCAGTTACTTCTCCAGGGGACTCTTGACAGGCTACACCTTC.

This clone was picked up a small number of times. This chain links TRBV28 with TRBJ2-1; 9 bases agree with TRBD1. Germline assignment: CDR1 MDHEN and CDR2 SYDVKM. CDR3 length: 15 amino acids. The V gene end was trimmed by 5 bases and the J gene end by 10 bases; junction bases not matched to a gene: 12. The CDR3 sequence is CASSPRDRDLGEQFF. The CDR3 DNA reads TGTGCCAGCAGTCCCCGGGACAGGGACCTCGGGGAGCAGTTCTTC. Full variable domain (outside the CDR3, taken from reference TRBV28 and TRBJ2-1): DVKVTQSSRYLVKRTGEKVFLECVQDMDHENMFWYRQDPGLGLRLIYFSYDVKMKEKGDIPEGYSVSREKKERFSLILESASTNQTSMYLCASSPRDRDLGEQFFGPGTRLTVL.